This TCR beta chain was observed in a study of post-analysis software for immune sequencing data. Study results and limitations: Four to six TRBV segments appeared more often in patients than in controls, and TRBV5-6, TRBV5-1 and TRBV20-1 were among these.

cDNA libraries for TCR beta contained unique molecular identifiers. TCRdb reprocessed the PCR reads with MiXCR, giving one entry per CDR3 protein. The top ten clones hold approximately 4.3% of a sample with about 810,000 distinct CDR3 sequences, approximately 53% of them seen once. The CDR3 contains 17 residues. CDR1 is LNHNV, CDR2 YYDKDF, per germline (reference sequence). The J segment lost 1 base and the V segment lost 0 bases, leaving 3 bases of the junction unmatched. This clonotype has just a few counts. Its antigen is not identified. Sequencing was carried out using blood. This chain joins TRBV15 and TRBJ2-2, with 9 bases matching TRBD1. The sequence was collected from a girl aged 5-17 years with multiple sclerosis. CDR3 sequence reads: CATSRDWGQGNTGELFF. CDR3 bases: TGTGCCACCAGCAGAGATTGGGGACAGGGGAACACCGGGGAGCTGTTTTTT. Full variable domain (missing parts from reference TRBV15 and TRBJ2-2): DAMVIQNPRYQVTQFGKPVTLSCSQTLNHNVMYWYQQKSSQAPKLLFHYYDKDFNNEADTPDNFQSRRPNTSFCFLDIRSPGLGDTAMYLCATSRDWGQGNTGELFFGEGSRLTVL.